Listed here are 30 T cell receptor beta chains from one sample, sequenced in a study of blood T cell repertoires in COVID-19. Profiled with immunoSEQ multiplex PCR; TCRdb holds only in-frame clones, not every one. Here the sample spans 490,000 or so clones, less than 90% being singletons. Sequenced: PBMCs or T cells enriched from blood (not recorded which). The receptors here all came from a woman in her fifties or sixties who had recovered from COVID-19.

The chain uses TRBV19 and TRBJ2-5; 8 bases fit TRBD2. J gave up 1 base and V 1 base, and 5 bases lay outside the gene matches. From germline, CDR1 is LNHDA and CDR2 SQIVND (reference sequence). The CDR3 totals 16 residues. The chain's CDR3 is CASSIGVTSGQETQYF. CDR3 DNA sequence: TGTGCCAGTAGTATAGGGGTTACTAGCGGCCAAGAGACCCAGTACTTC.

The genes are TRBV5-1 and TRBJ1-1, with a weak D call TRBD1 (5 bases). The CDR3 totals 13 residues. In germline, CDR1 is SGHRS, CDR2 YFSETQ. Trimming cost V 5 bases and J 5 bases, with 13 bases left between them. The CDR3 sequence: CASSSNGGTEAFF. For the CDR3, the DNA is TGCGCCAGCAGTTCCAACGGGGGAACTGAAGCTTTCTTT.

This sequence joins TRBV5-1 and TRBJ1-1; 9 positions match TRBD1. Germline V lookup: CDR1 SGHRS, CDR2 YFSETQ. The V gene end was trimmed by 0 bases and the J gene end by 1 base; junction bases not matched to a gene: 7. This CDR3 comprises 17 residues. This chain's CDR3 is CASSLGGQGPANTEAFF. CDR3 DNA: TGCGCCAGCAGCTTGGGGGGACAGGGACCTGCGAACACTGAAGCTTTCTTT.

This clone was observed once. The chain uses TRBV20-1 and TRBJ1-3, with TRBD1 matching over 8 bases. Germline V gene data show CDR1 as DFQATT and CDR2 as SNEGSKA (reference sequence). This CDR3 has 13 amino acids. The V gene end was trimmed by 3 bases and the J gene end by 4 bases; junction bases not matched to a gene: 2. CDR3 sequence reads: CSASPGGGNTIYF. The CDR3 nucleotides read TGCAGTGCTAGTCCAGGGGGCGGAAACACCATATATTTT.

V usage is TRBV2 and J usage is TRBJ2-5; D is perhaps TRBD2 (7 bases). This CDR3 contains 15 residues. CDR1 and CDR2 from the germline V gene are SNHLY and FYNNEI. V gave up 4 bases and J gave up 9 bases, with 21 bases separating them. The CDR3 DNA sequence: TGTGCCAGCAGTGCCGAGGTGGGGGCCCGGGGGGCCCAGTACTTC. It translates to CASSAEVGARGAQYF.

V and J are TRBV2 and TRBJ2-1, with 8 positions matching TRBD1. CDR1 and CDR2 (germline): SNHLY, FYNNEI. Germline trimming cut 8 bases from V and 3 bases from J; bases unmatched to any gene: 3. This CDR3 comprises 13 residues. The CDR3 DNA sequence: TGTGCCAGCCAGGGGGCCATCTACAATGAGCAGTTCTTC. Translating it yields CASQGAIYNEQFF.

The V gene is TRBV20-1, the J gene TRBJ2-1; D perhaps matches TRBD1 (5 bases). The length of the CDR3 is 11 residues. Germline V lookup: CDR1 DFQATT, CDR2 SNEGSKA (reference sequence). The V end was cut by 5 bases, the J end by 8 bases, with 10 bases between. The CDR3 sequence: CSALWGDEQFF. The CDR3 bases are TGCAGTGCTCTATGGGGCGATGAGCAGTTCTTC.

The CDR3 coding sequence is TGTGCCAGCAACTTAGGGGGGAGGGATCAGACCCAGTACTTC. Its translation is CASNLGGRDQTQYF. The rearrangement joins TRBV9 to TRBJ2-5; tentative D call: TRBD2 (7 bases). The ends were cut back, 6 bases at V and 6 bases at J, with 18 bases in the middle. CDR3 length: 14 residues. The V gene's germline CDR1 is SGDLS and CDR2 YYNGEE.

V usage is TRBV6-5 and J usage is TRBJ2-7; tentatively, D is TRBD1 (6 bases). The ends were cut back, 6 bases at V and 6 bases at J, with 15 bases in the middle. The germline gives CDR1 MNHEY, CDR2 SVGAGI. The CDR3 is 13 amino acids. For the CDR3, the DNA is TGTGCCAGCAGGGCCCCGGGACAAGGCGAGCAGTACGTC. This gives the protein CASRAPGQGEQYV.

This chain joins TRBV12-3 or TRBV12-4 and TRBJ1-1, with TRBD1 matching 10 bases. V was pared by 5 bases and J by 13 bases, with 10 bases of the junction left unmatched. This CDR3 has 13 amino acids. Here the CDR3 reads CASSKDRGTFVFF. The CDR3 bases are TGTGCCAGCAGTAAGGACAGGGGGACCTTCGTTTTCTTT.

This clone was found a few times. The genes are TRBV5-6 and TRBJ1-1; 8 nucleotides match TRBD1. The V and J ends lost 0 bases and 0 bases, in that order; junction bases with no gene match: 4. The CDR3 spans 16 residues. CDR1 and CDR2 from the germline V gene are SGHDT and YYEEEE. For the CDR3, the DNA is TGTGCCAGCAGCTTGGTGGGGACAGGTCTGAACACTGAAGCTTTCTTT. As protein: CASSLVGTGLNTEAFF.

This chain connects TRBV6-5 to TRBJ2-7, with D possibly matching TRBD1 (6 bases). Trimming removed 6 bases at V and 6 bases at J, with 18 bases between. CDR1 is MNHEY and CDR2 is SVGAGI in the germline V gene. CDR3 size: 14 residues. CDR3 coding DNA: TGTGCCAGCAGCTCCCGGTGGGGGCGATTCGAGCAGTACGTC. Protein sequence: CASSSRWGRFEQYV.

The CDR3 loop reads CASSSTGSNTGELFF. The DNA for the CDR3 is TGCGCCAGCAGCTCCACAGGGTCGAACACCGGGGAGCTGTTTTTT. The V gene is TRBV5-1, the J gene TRBJ2-2; maybe TRBD1 (6 bases). CDR1 SGHRS and CDR2 YFSETQ come from the germline V gene. This CDR3 spans 15 amino acids. Trimming took 3 bases from V and 0 from J, leaving 9 bases between them.

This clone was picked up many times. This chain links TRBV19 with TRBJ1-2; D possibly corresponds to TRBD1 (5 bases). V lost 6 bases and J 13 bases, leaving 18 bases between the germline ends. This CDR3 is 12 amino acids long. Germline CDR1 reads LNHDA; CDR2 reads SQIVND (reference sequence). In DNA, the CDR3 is TGTGCCAGTAGCCTCTGGCCGGGGGTGCGCACCTTC. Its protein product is CASSLWPGVRTF.

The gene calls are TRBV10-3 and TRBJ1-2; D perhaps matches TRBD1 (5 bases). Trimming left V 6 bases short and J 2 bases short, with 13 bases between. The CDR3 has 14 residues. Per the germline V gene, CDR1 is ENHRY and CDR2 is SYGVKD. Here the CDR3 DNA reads TGTGCCATCAGCGATTTGGAGGGGAACTATGGCTACACCTTC. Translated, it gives CAISDLEGNYGYTF.

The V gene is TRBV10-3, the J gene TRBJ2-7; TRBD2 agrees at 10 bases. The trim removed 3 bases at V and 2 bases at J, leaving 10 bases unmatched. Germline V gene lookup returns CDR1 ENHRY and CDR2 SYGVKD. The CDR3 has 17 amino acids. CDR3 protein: CAISDISTLAGAYEQYF. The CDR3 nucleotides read TGTGCCATCAGTGATATCAGCACGCTAGCGGGGGCCTACGAGCAGTACTTC.

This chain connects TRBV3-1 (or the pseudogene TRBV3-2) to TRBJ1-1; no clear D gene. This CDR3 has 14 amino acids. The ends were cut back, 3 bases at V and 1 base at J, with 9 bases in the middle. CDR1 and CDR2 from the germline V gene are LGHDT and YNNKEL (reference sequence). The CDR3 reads CASSQLAGNTEAFF. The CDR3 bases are TGTGCCAGCAGCCAGTTGGCAGGGAACACTGAAGCTTTCTTT.

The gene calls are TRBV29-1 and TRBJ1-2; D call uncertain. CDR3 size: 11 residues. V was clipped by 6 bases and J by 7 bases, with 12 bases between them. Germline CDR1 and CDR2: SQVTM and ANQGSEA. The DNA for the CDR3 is TGCAGCGTGGAGTATTCGGGTGGCTACACCTTC. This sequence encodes CSVEYSGGYTF. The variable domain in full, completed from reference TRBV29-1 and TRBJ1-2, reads SAVISQKPSRDICQRGTSLTIQCQVDSQVTMMFWYRQQPGQSLTLIATANQGSEATYESGFVIDKFPISRPNLTFSTLTVSNMSPEDSSIYLCSVEYSGGYTFGSGTRLTVV.

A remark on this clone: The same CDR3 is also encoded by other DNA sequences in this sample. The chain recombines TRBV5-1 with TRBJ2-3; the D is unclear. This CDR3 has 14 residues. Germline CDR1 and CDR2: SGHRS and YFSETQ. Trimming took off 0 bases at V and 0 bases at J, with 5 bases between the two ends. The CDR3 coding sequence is TGCGCCAGCAGCTTGGGAGCTAGCACAGATACGCAGTATTTT. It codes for CASSLGASTDTQYF.

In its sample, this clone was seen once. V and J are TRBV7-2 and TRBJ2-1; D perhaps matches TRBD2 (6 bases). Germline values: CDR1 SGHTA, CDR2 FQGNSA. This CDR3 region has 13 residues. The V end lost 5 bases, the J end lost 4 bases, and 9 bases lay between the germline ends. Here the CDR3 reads CASSTREYNEQFF. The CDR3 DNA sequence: TGTGCCAGCAGCACCCGGGAGTACAATGAGCAGTTCTTC.

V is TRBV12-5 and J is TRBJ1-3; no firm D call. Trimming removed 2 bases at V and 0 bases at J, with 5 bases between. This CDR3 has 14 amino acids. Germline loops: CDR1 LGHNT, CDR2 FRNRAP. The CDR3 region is CASGLTSSGNTIYF. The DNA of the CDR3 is TGTGCTAGTGGTTTGACGAGCTCTGGAAACACCATATATTTT.

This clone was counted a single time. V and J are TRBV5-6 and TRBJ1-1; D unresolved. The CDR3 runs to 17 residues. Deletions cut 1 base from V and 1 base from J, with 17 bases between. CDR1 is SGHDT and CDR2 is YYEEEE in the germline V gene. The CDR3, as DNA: TGTGCCAGCAGCTTGAGGCAGGCCACTCTGACGAACACTGAAGCTTTCTTT. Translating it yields CASSLRQATLTNTEAFF.

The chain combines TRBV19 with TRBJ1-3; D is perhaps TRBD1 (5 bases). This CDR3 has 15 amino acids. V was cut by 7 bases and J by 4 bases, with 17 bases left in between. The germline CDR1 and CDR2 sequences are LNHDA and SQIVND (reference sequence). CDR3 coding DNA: TGTGCCAGTAAGAGCTCGGGGGTAGACGGAAACACCATATATTTT. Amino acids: CASKSSGVDGNTIYF.

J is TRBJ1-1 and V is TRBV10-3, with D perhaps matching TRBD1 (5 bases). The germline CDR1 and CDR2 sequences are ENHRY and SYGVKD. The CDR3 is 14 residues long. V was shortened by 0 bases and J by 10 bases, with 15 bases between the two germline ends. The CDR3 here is CAISESPPQGAAFF. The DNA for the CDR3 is TGTGCCATCAGTGAGTCCCCACCCCAGGGCGCAGCTTTCTTT.

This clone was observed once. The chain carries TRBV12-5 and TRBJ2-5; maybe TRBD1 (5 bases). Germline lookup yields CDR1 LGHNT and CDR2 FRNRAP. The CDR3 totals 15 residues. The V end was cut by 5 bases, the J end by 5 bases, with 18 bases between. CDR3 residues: CASGLPSQGRETQYF. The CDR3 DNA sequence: TGTGCTAGTGGTCTCCCATCCCAGGGAAGGGAGACCCAGTACTTC.

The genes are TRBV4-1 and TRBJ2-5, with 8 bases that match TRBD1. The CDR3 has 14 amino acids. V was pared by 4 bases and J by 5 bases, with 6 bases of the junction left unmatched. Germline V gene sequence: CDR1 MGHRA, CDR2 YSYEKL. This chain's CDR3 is CASSLQGAVETQYF. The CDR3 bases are TGCGCCAGCAGCCTTCAGGGGGCGGTGGAGACCCAGTACTTC.

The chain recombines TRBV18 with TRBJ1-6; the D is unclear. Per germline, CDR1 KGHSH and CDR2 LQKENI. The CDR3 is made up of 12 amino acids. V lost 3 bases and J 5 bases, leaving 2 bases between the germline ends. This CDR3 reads CASSPDNSPLHF. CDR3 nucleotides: TGTGCCAGCTCACCCGATAATTCACCCCTCCACTTT.

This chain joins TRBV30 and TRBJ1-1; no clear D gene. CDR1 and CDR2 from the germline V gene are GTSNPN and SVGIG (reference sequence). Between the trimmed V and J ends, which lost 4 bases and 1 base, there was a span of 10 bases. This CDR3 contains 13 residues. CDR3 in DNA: TGTGCCTGGAATGAACAGCCGAACACTGAAGCTTTCTTT. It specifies CAWNEQPNTEAFF.

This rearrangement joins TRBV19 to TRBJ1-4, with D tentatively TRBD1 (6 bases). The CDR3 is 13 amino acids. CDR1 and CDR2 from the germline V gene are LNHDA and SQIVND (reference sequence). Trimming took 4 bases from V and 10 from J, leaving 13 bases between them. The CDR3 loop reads CASSTPGVGKLFF. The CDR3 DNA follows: TGTGCCAGTAGTACACCAGGGGTAGGAAAACTGTTTTTT.

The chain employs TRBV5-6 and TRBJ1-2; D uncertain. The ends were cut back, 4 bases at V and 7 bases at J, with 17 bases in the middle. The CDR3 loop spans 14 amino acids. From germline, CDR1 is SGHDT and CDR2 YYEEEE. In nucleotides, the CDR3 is TGTGCCAGCAGCCTCCTTGCTGGGCTGGGTGGCTACACCTTC. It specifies CASSLLAGLGGYTF.